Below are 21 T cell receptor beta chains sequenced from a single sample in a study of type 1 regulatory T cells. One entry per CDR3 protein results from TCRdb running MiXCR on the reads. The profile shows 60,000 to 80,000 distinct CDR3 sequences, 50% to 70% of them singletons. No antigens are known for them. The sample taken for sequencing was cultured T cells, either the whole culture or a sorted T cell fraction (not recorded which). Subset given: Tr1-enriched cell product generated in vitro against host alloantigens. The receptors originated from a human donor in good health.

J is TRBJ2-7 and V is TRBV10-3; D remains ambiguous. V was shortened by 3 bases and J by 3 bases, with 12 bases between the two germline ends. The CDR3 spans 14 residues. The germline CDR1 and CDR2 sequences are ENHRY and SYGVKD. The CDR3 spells CAISDVNGDYEQYF. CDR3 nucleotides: TGTGCCATCAGTGATGTTAATGGGGACTACGAGCAGTACTTC.

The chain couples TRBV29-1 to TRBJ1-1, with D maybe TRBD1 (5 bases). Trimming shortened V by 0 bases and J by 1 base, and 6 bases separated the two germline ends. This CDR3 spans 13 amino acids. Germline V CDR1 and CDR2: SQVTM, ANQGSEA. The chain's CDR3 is CSVEDQGNTEAFF. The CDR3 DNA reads TGCAGCGTTGAAGATCAGGGGAACACTGAAGCTTTCTTT.

In DNA form, the CDR3 reads TGTGCCACCAGTGATTCTGGGAAGGGCGAATACCGGGAGGGTGAGCAGTTCTTC. The encoded protein is CATSDSGKGEYREGEQFF. This chain uses TRBV24-1 with TRBJ2-1, with 8 bases fitting TRBD2. The CDR3 spans 18 residues. The V segment lost 2 bases and the J segment 9 bases; nucleotides outside the gene matches: 17. The germline gives CDR1 KGHDR, CDR2 SFDVKD.

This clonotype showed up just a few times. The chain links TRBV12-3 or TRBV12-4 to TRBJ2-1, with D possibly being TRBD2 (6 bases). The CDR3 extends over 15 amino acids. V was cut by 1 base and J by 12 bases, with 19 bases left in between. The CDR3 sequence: CASSLGGLAAIGQFF. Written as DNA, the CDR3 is TGTGCCAGCAGTTTAGGTGGGTTAGCGGCTATAGGGCAGTTCTTC.

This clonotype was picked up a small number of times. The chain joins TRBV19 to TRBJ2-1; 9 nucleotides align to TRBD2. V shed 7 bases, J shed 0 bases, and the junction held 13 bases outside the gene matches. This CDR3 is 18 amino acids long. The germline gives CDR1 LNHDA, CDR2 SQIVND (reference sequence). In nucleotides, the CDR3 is TGTGCCAGTAAGTCGACGACGACTAGCGGTACCTCCTACAATGAGCAGTTCTTC. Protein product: CASKSTTTSGTSYNEQFF.

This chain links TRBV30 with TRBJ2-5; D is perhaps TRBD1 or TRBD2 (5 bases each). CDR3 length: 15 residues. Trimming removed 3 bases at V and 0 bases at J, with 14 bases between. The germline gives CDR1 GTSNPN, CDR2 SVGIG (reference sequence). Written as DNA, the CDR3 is TGTGCCTGGAGCCAATCCGAGGGGTACCAAGAGACCCAGTACTTC. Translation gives CAWSQSEGYQETQYF.

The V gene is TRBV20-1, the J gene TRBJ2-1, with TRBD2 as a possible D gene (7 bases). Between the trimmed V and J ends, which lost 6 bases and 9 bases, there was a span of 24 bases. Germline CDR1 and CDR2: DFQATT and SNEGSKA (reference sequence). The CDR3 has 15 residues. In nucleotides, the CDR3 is TGCAGTGCCCAGAGGGGGTTTGGTGGGGGGGTTGAGCAGTTCTTC. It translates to CSAQRGFGGGVEQFF.

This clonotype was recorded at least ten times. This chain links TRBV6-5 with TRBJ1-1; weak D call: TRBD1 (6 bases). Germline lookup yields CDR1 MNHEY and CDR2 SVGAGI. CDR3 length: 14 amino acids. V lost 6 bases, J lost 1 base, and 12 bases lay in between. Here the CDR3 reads CASRSQTGNTEAFF. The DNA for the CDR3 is TGTGCCAGCAGATCACAGACAGGGAACACTGAAGCTTTCTTT.

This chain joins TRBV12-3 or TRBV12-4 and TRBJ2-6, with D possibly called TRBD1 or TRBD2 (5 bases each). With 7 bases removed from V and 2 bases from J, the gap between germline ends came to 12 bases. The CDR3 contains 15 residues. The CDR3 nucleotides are TGTGCCAGCACCTGGGGGATCCCTGGGGCCAACGTCCTGACTTTC. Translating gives CASTWGIPGANVLTF.

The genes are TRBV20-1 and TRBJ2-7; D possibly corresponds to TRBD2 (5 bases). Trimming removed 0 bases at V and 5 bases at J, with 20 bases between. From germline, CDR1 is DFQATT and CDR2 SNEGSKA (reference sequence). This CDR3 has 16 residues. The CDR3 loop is CSARDPGRTVRNEQYF. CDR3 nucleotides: TGCAGTGCTAGAGATCCTGGCAGGACTGTTCGTAACGAGCAGTACTTC.

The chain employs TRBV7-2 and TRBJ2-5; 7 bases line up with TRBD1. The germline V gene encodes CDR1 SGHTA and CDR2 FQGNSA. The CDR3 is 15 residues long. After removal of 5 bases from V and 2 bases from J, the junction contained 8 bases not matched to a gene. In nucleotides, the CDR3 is TGTGCCAGCAGCGTAAACGGGGACAGACAAGAGACCCAGTACTTC. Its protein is CASSVNGDRQETQYF.

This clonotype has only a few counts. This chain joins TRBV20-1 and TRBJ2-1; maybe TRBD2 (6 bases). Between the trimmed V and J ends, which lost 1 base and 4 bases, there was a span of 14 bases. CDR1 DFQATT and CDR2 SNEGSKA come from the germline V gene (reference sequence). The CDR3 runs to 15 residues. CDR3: CSARAGERAYNEQFF. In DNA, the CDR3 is TGCAGTGCTAGAGCCGGGGAGCGGGCTTACAATGAGCAGTTCTTC.

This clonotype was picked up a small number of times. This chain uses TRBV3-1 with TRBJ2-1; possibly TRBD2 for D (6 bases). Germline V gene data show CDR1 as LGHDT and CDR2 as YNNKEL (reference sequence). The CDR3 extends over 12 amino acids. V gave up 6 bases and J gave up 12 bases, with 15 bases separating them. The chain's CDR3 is CASREGLSPQFF. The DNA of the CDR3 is TGTGCCAGCAGGGAAGGACTATCCCCGCAGTTCTTC.

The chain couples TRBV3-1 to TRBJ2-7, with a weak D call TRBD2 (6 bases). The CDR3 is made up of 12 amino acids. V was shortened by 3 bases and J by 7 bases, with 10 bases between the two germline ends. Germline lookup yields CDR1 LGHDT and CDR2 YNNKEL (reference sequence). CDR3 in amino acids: CASSHSGREQYF. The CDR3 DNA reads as TGTGCCAGCAGCCATTCAGGGAGGGAGCAGTACTTC.

The CDR3 spells CASSSTGMGISYQETQYF. CDR3 coding DNA: TGTGCCAGCAGTTCGACAGGGATGGGTATTTCGTACCAAGAGACCCAGTACTTC. J is TRBJ2-5 and V is TRBV12-3 or TRBV12-4, with 7 bases that match TRBD1. The trim removed 4 bases at V and 0 bases at J, leaving 14 bases unmatched. CDR3 length: 18 residues.

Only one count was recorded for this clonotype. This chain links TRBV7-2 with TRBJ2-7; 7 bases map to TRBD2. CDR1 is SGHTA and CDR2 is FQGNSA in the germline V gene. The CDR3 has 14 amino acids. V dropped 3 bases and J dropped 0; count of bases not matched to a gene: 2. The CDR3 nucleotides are TGTGCCAGCAGCTTGAGGACTAGCTCCTACGAGCAGTACTTC. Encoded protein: CASSLRTSSYEQYF.

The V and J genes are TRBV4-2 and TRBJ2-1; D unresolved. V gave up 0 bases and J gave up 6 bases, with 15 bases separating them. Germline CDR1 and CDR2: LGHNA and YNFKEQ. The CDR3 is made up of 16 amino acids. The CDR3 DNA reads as TGTGCCAGCAGCCAAGAGCTTGCGCCTATCTTCAATGAGCAGTTCTTC. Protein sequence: CASSQELAPIFNEQFF.

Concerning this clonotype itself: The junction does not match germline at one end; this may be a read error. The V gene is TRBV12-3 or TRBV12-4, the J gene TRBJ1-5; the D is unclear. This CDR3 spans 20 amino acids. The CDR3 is CASSPGIGVVKGSSYQPQHF. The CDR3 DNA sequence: TGTGCCAGCAGTCCCGGGATTGGGGTGGTAAAAGGGTCTAGCTATCAGCCCCAGCATTTT.

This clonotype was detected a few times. Here the CDR3 reads CASSLGQGRTGANVLTF. The CDR3 DNA reads as TGTGCCAGCAGCTTGGGACAGGGAAGAACTGGGGCCAACGTCCTGACTTTC. The V call is TRBV7-9, the J call TRBJ2-6; TRBD1 matches 9 bases. V lost 3 bases and J lost 2; bases outside the gene matches: 5. Per germline, CDR1 SEHNR and CDR2 FQNEAQ (reference sequence). The CDR3 is 17 residues long.

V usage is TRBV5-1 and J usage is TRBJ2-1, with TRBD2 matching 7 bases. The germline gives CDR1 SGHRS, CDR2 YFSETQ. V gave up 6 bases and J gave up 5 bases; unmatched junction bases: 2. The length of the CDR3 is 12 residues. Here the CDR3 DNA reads TGCGCCAGCACTCGGGGGGACAATGAGCAGTTCTTC. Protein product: CASTRGDNEQFF.

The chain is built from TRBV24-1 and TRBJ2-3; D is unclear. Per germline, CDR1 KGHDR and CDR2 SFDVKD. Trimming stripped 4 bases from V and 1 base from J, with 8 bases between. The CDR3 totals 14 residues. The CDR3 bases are TGTGCCACCAGTGACACCACAGGCACAGATACGCAGTATTTT. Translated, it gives CATSDTTGTDTQYF.